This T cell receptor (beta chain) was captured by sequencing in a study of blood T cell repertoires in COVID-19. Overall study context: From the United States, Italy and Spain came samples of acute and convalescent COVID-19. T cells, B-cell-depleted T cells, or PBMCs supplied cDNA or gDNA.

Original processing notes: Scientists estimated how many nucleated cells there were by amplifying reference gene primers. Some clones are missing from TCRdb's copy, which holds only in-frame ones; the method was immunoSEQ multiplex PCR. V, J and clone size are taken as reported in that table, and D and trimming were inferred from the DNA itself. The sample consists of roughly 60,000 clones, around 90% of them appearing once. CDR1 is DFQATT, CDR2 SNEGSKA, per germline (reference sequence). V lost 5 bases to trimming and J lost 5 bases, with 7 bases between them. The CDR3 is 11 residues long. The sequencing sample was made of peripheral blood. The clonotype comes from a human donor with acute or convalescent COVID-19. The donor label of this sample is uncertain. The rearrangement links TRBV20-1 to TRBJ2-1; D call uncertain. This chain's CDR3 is CSAVPNNEQFF. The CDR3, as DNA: TGCAGTGCTGTCCCCAACAATGAGCAGTTCTTC.